Each of the 2 T cell receptor beta chains below was sequenced from the same sample in a study of cytomegalovirus exposure and HLA in healthy donors. TCRdb's copy holds only in-frame clones and misses some; the assay was immunoSEQ multiplex PCR. The sample records over 110,000 clones, roughly 86% being singletons. The sequencing input was PBMCs. Receptors originate from a woman in her twenties or thirties in good health and CMV-seronegative.

The J gene is TRBJ1-3, the V gene TRBV18, with D perhaps matching TRBD1 (5 bases). The V gene's germline CDR1 is KGHSH and CDR2 LQKENI. The V end was cut by 2 bases, the J end by 0 bases, with 11 bases between. The CDR3 has 16 residues. The CDR3 protein is CASSPLQASSGNTIYF. Here the CDR3 DNA reads TGTGCCAGCTCACCATTACAGGCGTCCTCTGGAAACACCATATATTTT.

Only one count was recorded for this clone. The chain employs TRBV2 and TRBJ2-7, with D uncertain. V was shortened by 5 bases and J by 2 bases, with 10 bases between the two germline ends. The germline CDR1 and CDR2 sequences are SNHLY and FYNNEI. The CDR3 totals 13 residues. In DNA form, the CDR3 reads TGTGCCAGCAGTCTCCCGCTAACCTACGAGCAGTACTTC. Translated, it gives CASSLPLTYEQYF.